One sample yielded the 16 T cell receptor beta chains listed below, sequenced in a study of regulatory T cells in long-lasting Graves disease. Arm-PCR of CDR3 regions and iRepertoire HTBI primers were used to build TCR beta libraries. TCRdb re-called the multiplex PCR reads with MiXCR, one entry per CDR3 protein. The sample shows roughly 420,000 distinct CDR3 sequences, around 13% of them seen only once. Specified time point: newly diagnosed GD, antithyroid drugs for less than 3 months. From RNA extracted from PBMCs, the TCR library was made. This sample also appeared in a second study, on T cells in Graves' hyperthyroidism and ophthalmopathy.

Sequencing was performed on peripheral blood mononuclear cells (PBMCs), taken at new diagnosis, from a patient treated with antithyroid drugs. Receptors were obtained from a woman in her fifties or sixties with Graves disease.

The chain is built from TRBV20-1 and TRBJ2-3, with unresolved D. Deletions cut 1 base from V and 5 bases from J, with 7 bases between. The CDR3 contains 12 residues. Germline CDR1 and CDR2: DFQATT and SNEGSKA (reference sequence). The CDR3 spells CSARVIRDTQYF. The CDR3 bases are TGCAGTGCTAGAGTAATCAGAGATACGCAGTATTTT.

This clonotype was picked up many times. This sequence joins TRBV12-3 or TRBV12-4 and TRBJ2-2, with 8 bases lining up with TRBD2. J was trimmed by 7 bases and V by 1 base; bases with no gene match: 2. The CDR3 length is 14 residues. The CDR3 DNA follows: TGTGCCAGCAGTTTAGGACTAGCGAGCGGGGAGCTGTTTTTT. Amino acids: CASSLGLASGELFF.

For this clonotype: A much larger clone is a single base away; this may be a read error. This chain links TRBV12-3 or TRBV12-4 with TRBJ2-3; D possibly corresponds to TRBD2 (6 bases). The J call may not be correct, given that the DNA end is closer to TRBJ2-5. The CDR3 is 12 amino acids. The CDR3 is CASRTSWETQYF. Here the CDR3 DNA reads TGTGCCAGCAGAACTAGCTGGGAGACCCAGTACTTC.

The chain recombines TRBV28 with TRBJ2-7; D gene uncertain. The germline V gene encodes CDR1 MDHEN and CDR2 SYDVKM. The CDR3 is made up of 13 amino acids. The ends were cut back, 6 bases at V and 2 bases at J, with 11 bases in the middle. CDR3 DNA: TGTGCCAGCAGATCGGACGGAACCTACGAGCAGTACTTC. Translated: CASRSDGTYEQYF.

This clonotype has just a few counts. V is TRBV19 and J is TRBJ1-1, with D possibly matching TRBD1 (5 bases). Germline CDR1 and CDR2: LNHDA and SQIVND (reference sequence). Trimming took 6 bases from V and 1 from J, leaving 9 bases between them. CDR3 length: 13 amino acids. Here the CDR3 reads CASRRQWNTEAFF. The DNA for the CDR3 is TGTGCCAGTAGGAGACAGTGGAACACTGAAGCTTTCTTT.

This clonotype was seen many times. The gene calls are TRBV7-2 and TRBJ2-5, with 12 bases matching TRBD2. V gave up 5 bases and J gave up 3 bases; unmatched junction bases: 4. Germline V gene sequence: CDR1 SGHTA, CDR2 FQGNSA. This CDR3 has 15 residues. CDR3 DNA: TGTGCCAGCAGCCCCGGACTAGCGGGGAAAGAGACCCAGTACTTC. Its protein product is CASSPGLAGKETQYF.

This clonotype was observed a handful of times. CDR3 residues: CASRFPGTNSPLHF. The DNA for the CDR3 is TGTGCCAGCAGATTCCCCGGGACTAATTCACCCCTCCACTTT. The chain joins TRBV28 to TRBJ1-6, with D perhaps matching TRBD1 (5 bases). V was cut by 6 bases and J by 6 bases, with 12 bases left in between. This CDR3 spans 14 amino acids. Germline V gene lookup returns CDR1 MDHEN and CDR2 SYDVKM.

The rearrangement uses TRBV4-1 and TRBJ2-3; tentatively, D is TRBD2 (6 bases). The germline CDR1 and CDR2 sequences are MGHRA and YSYEKL. This CDR3 comprises 16 residues. V lost 2 bases and J lost 0, with 12 bases in between. The DNA for the CDR3 is TGCGCCAGCAGCCAAAGGCCCAGCGGGAGCACAGATACGCAGTATTTT. Translating gives CASSQRPSGSTDTQYF.

A few counts support this clonotype. The V gene is TRBV11-2, the J gene TRBJ2-1; tentatively, D is TRBD2 (5 bases). Germline assignment: CDR1 SGHAT and CDR2 FQNNGV. This CDR3 comprises 14 residues. The V end was cut by 5 bases, the J end by 0 bases, with 8 bases between. The CDR3: CASSRLPSYNEQFF. CDR3 coding DNA: TGTGCCAGCAGCCGACTACCCTCCTACAATGAGCAGTTCTTC. The complete variable domain, with remaining parts taken from reference TRBV11-2 and TRBJ2-1, reads EAGVAQSPRYKIIEKRQSVAFWCNPISGHATLYWYQQILGQGPKLLIQFQNNGVVDDSQLPKDRFSAERLKGVDSTLKIQPAKLEDSAVYLCASSRLPSYNEQFFGPGTRLTVL.

This clonotype was picked up many times. The DNA for the CDR3 is TGTGCCAGCTCAGAATTCGACAAAACCTTTAACACTGAAGCTTTCTTT. Its protein is CASSEFDKTFNTEAFF. The chain carries TRBV18 and TRBJ1-1; D gene uncertain. Germline V lookup: CDR1 KGHSH, CDR2 LQKENI. The CDR3 loop spans 16 amino acids. Trimming removed 5 bases from V and 2 bases from J, with 18 bases in between.

This clonotype has ten or more counts. The J gene is TRBJ1-2, the V gene TRBV29-1; D is possibly TRBD1 (5 bases). This CDR3 has 13 residues. CDR1 is SQVTM and CDR2 is ANQGSEA in the germline V gene. With 1 base removed from V and 8 bases from J, the gap between germline ends came to 14 bases. As DNA, the CDR3 is TGCAGCGTTGAAGGCAGGGAGGTTCGGGGCTACACCTTC. This sequence encodes CSVEGREVRGYTF.

CDR3 in DNA: TGTGCCAGCAGATTGTTGGATCCAGCTTACAATGAGCAGTTCTTC. This codes for CASRLLDPAYNEQFF. J is TRBJ2-1 and V is TRBV27; no clear D gene. CDR1 is MNHEY and CDR2 is SMNVEV in the germline V gene (reference sequence). V was clipped by 6 bases and J by 4 bases, with 16 bases between them. This CDR3 region has 15 residues.

In this sample, this clonotype turned up a few times. J is TRBJ1-6 and V is TRBV16, with D maybe TRBD1 (5 bases). Germline V lookup: CDR1 KGHSY, CDR2 FQNENV. With 0 bases removed from V and 8 bases from J, the gap between germline ends came to 8 bases. This CDR3 region has 14 residues. The CDR3 nucleotides are TGTGCCAGCAGCCAATCAAGGGGTGATTCACCCCTCCACTTT. Protein sequence: CASSQSRGDSPLHF.

This clonotype was observed at least ten times. V gene TRBV2 combines with J gene TRBJ1-4, with a possible D match to TRBD1 (5 bases). The CDR3 covers 15 residues. Trimming shortened V by 1 base and J by 7 bases, and 13 bases separated the two germline ends. The germline V gene has CDR1 SNHLY and CDR2 FYNNEI. The CDR3: CASSEDGRVGEKLFF. The DNA of the CDR3 is TGTGCCAGCAGTGAAGACGGCAGGGTCGGTGAAAAACTGTTTTTT.

A note on this clonotype: This may be a read error: a much more frequent sequence differs by one nucleotide. The V call is TRBV29-1, the J call TRBJ1-1; D is unclear. CDR1 is SQVTM and CDR2 is ANQGSEA in the germline V gene. The CDR3 has 17 amino acids. CDR3: CSALGLLQRGMNTEALF. Here the CDR3 DNA reads TGCAGCGCCTTAGGGTTACTCCAAAGAGGCATGAACACTGAAGCTCTCTTT.

This clonotype was detected many times. V usage is TRBV9 and J usage is TRBJ2-2; TRBD1 matches 8 bases. The CDR3 contains 16 residues. CDR1 SGDLS and CDR2 YYNGEE come from the germline V gene. V shed 0 bases, J shed 7 bases, and the junction held 8 bases outside the gene matches. This CDR3 reads CASSVDRTGRGGELFF. The CDR3 nucleotides read TGTGCCAGCAGCGTAGACAGGACAGGGAGAGGCGGGGAGCTGTTTTTT.